A single sample is the source of the 23 T cell receptor beta chains below, sequenced in a study of T-cell reconstitution after alpha-beta-depleted transplantation in children. Molecular barcoding with unique molecular identifiers was used for the TCRbeta library. TCRdb recomputed calls from the PCR reads with MiXCR, one row per CDR3 protein. The data hold 450,000 to 500,000 distinct CDR3 sequences, with about 12% observed a single time. The source material was PBMCs from the stem cell graft donor, sampled from the stem cell graft. These receptors were obtained from a human donor who donated a stem cell graft to a child with combined immunodeficiency.

The rearrangement links TRBV7-3 to TRBJ2-1; 16 bases agree with TRBD2. The CDR3 contains 17 residues. J gave up 7 bases and V 3 bases, and 6 bases lay outside the gene matches. Germline values: CDR1 SGHTA, CDR2 FQGTGA. The CDR3: CASSFLGTSGGGNEQFF. CDR3 DNA: TGTGCCAGCAGCTTCCTTGGGACTAGCGGGGGGGGTAATGAGCAGTTCTTC.

This clonotype was observed many times. The J gene is TRBJ2-7, the V gene TRBV6-6; a weak D match, TRBD1 (6 bases). The CDR3 is 13 residues long. Germline CDR1 is MNHNY and CDR2 is SVGAGI (reference sequence). The V and J ends lost 7 bases and 5 bases respectively, with 15 bases between them. The CDR3 bases are TGTGCCAGCAAGCGGAACAGGGTAGACGAGCAGTACTTC. It is translated as CASKRNRVDEQYF.

This clonotype was observed at least ten times. The chain is built from TRBV5-1 and TRBJ2-1, with 8 bases lining up with TRBD1. Trimming cost V 4 bases and J 7 bases; bases outside gene matches: 7. Germline V gene sequence: CDR1 SGHRS, CDR2 YFSETQ. This CDR3 region has 14 residues. The chain's CDR3 is CASSPQGAGNEQFF. The DNA of the CDR3 is TGCGCCAGCAGCCCGCAGGGGGCTGGGAATGAGCAGTTCTTC.

The chain combines TRBV5-5 with TRBJ2-7; weak D call: TRBD2 (6 bases). Germline CDR1 and CDR2: SGHKS and YYEKEE (reference sequence). V was pared by 1 base and J by 5 bases, with 13 bases between. CDR3 length equals 14 residues. In DNA, the CDR3 is TGTGCCAGCAGCTTGTTCCAGGGACTCGACGAGCAGTACTTC. This translates into CASSLFQGLDEQYF.

The chain has TRBV12-3 or TRBV12-4 and TRBJ1-4; 9 bases are shared with TRBD1. Losses at the gene ends were 6 bases for V and 8 bases for J; bases not matched to a gene: 7. CDR3 length: 14 amino acids. The CDR3 bases are TGTGCCAGCAGCAGGACAGGGGTGGCGGAAAAACTGTTTTTT. Amino acid sequence: CASSRTGVAEKLFF.

This clonotype was picked up a small number of times. The chain employs TRBV20-1 and TRBJ2-2; D gene unclear. The V gene lost 3 bases and the J gene lost 7 bases, with 12 bases spanning the gap. The V gene's germline CDR1 is DFQATT and CDR2 SNEGSKA (reference sequence). The CDR3 consists of 13 residues. CDR3 sequence (DNA): TGCAGTGCTAGCTTAGGGCCTAACGGGGAGCTGTTTTTT. It translates to CSASLGPNGELFF.

This clonotype was picked up a small number of times. The J gene is TRBJ2-7, the V gene TRBV21-1. TRBV21-1 is flagged as a pseudogene. The CDR3 spans 10 residues. In nucleotides, the CDR3 is TGTGCCAGCAGCTTTTTCGAGCAGTACTTC. It encodes CASSFFEQYF.

As to this clonotype: A clone one base away is much larger, so this may be a read error. The chain joins TRBV29-1 to TRBJ2-6; D is perhaps TRBD2 (5 bases). This CDR3 is built from 14 residues. Looked up from germline, CDR1 is SQVTM and CDR2 is ANQGSEA. CDR3 sequence reads: CSVAGAAGDNVLTF. The CDR3 coding sequence is TGCAGCGTTGCGGGTGCAGCCGGGGACAACGTCCTGACTTTC.

The chain combines TRBV12-3 or TRBV12-4 with TRBJ2-3; TRBD2 aligns across 9 bases. Losses at the gene ends were 6 bases for V and 3 bases for J; bases not matched to a gene: 19. There are 19 residues in the CDR3. The DNA of the CDR3 is TGTGCCAGCAGCCACTACCCGAGCGCAGGACTAGCGTCAACAGATACGCAGTATTTT. Translation: CASSHYPSAGLASTDTQYF.

This clonotype was detected ten times or more. The chain couples TRBV12-3 or TRBV12-4 to TRBJ2-1; 12 nucleotides match TRBD2. This CDR3 has 16 amino acids. The ends lost 4 bases at V and 3 bases at J; junction bases unmatched: 4. CDR3 in DNA: TGTGCCAGCAGTTCCACTAGCGGGAGGAACTACAATGAGCAGTTCTTC. Residues: CASSSTSGRNYNEQFF.

The chain employs TRBV7-4 and TRBJ2-5, with 9 bases fitting TRBD2. The germline CDR1 and CDR2 sequences are SGHVT and SQSDAQ. The CDR3 runs to 15 residues. The V segment lost 3 bases and the J segment 5 bases; nucleotides outside the gene matches: 7. CDR3 DNA sequence: TGTGCCAGCAGCTTGCGCGGGAGGGCGGATGAGACCCAGTACTTC. Protein: CASSLRGRADETQYF.

The CDR3 DNA sequence: TGTGCCAGCAGTTACCCCCGGGGACAGGGGAGCTATCAGCCCCAGCATTTT. Protein sequence: CASSYPRGQGSYQPQHF. The rearrangement links TRBV6-2 or TRBV6-3 to TRBJ1-5; 10 bases are a match to TRBD1. V lost 2 bases and J lost 5; bases outside the gene matches: 9. This CDR3 comprises 17 residues. Germline assignment: CDR1 MNHEY and CDR2 SVGEGT.

This chain connects TRBV12-3 or TRBV12-4 to TRBJ2-2, with no clear D. V gave up 3 bases and J gave up 2 bases, with 7 bases separating them. The CDR3 is 14 amino acids. This chain's CDR3 is CASSFSVNTGELFF. In DNA form, the CDR3 reads TGTGCCAGCAGTTTCTCCGTTAACACCGGGGAGCTGTTTTTT.

The chain links TRBV15 to TRBJ2-7, with no clear D. Trimming cost V 1 base and J 2 bases, with 12 bases left between them. The CDR3 consists of 15 residues. The V gene's germline CDR1 is LNHNV and CDR2 YYDKDF (reference sequence). CDR3 amino acids: CATSRAPRRTYEQYF. The DNA for the CDR3 is TGTGCCACCAGCAGAGCCCCAAGGCGGACCTACGAGCAGTACTTC.

The chain couples TRBV5-6 to TRBJ2-5; D uncertain. The CDR3 extends over 13 amino acids. Trimming took 0 bases from V and 6 from J, leaving 9 bases between them. In germline, CDR1 is SGHDT, CDR2 YYEEEE. The CDR3 region is CASSLEGGQTQYF. CDR3 nucleotide sequence: TGTGCCAGCAGCTTGGAGGGCGGACAGACCCAGTACTTC.

V and J are TRBV9 and TRBJ2-3; 13 positions agree with TRBD2. The CDR3 is 17 residues long. The germline gives CDR1 SGDLS, CDR2 YYNGEE. J was trimmed by 2 bases and V by 1 base; bases with no gene match: 4. CDR3 sequence (DNA): TGTGCCAGCAGCGTAACTAGCGGGGGGGGCACCACAGATACGCAGTATTTT. It codes for CASSVTSGGGTTDTQYF. The full variable domain, in which reference TRBV9 and TRBJ2-3 provide the parts outside the CDR3, is DSGVTQTPKHLITATGQRVTLRCSPRSGDLSVYWYQQSLDQGLQFLIQYYNGEERAKGNILERFSAQQFPDLHSELNLSSLELGDSALYFCASSVTSGGGTTDTQYFGPGTRLTVL.

The gene calls are TRBV20-1 and TRBJ1-3, with TRBD1 identical over 8 bases. Germline V CDR1 and CDR2: DFQATT, SNEGSKA (reference sequence). After removal of 6 bases from V and 4 bases from J, the junction contained 2 bases not matched to a gene. The CDR3 is made up of 12 amino acids. This CDR3 is CSATGGGNTIYF. DNA of the CDR3: TGCAGTGCCACAGGGGGAGGAAACACCATATATTTT.

The V and J genes are TRBV15 and TRBJ2-2; D possibly corresponds to TRBD1 (5 bases). The V end was cut by 1 base, the J end by 6 bases, with 12 bases between. Germline V gene sequence: CDR1 LNHNV, CDR2 YYDKDF (reference sequence). The CDR3 runs to 15 residues. The CDR3 is CATSRVRGGPGELFF. CDR3 sequence (DNA): TGTGCCACCAGCAGAGTTAGGGGTGGCCCCGGGGAGCTGTTTTTT.

V gene TRBV29-1 combines with J gene TRBJ2-3, with D perhaps matching TRBD1 (5 bases). Deletions cut 8 bases from V and 2 bases from J, with 14 bases between. CDR1 SQVTM and CDR2 ANQGSEA come from the germline V gene. The CDR3 sequence is 13 residues long. Here the CDR3 reads CSFKGLNTDTQYF. The CDR3 bases are TGCAGCTTTAAGGGGTTGAACACAGATACGCAGTATTTT.

This clonotype has ten or more counts. This chain joins TRBV9 and TRBJ2-2; D uncertain. The CDR3 is 11 residues long. V lost 3 bases and J lost 7, with 4 bases in between. Per the germline V gene, CDR1 is SGDLS and CDR2 is YYNGEE. The CDR3: CASSALGELFF. CDR3 coding DNA: TGTGCCAGCAGCGCCCTCGGGGAGCTGTTTTTT. The variable domain in full, with the rest retrieved from reference TRBV9 and TRBJ2-2, is DSGVTQTPKHLITATGQRVTLRCSPRSGDLSVYWYQQSLDQGLQFLIQYYNGEERAKGNILERFSAQQFPDLHSELNLSSLELGDSALYFCASSALGELFFGEGSRLTVL.

V gene TRBV7-2 combines with J gene TRBJ2-7, with a tentative D call TRBD1 (6 bases). The CDR3 extends over 14 amino acids. Trimming left V 1 base short and J 5 bases short, with 12 bases between. CDR1 is SGHTA, CDR2 FQGNSA, per germline. The DNA of the CDR3 is TGTGCCAGCAGCTTAGTGGCCAGGGGTAACGAGCAGTACTTC. As protein: CASSLVARGNEQYF.

This clonotype was seen only a few times. The chain is built from TRBV12-3 or TRBV12-4 and TRBJ2-6; TRBD1 matches 11 bases. Trimming took 8 bases from V and 6 from J; bases not matched to a gene: 3. CDR3 size: 14 residues. The CDR3 DNA follows: TGTGCCAGCGGGACAGGGGGAACGGCCAACGTCCTGACTTTC. Protein sequence: CASGTGGTANVLTF.

This clonotype occurred many times. The chain recombines TRBV20-1 with TRBJ2-7; 9 bases align to TRBD1. Looked up from germline, CDR1 is DFQATT and CDR2 is SNEGSKA (reference sequence). The CDR3 runs to 16 residues. The J segment lost 5 bases and the V segment lost 0 bases, leaving 11 bases of the junction unmatched. The CDR3 reads CSARDFSRQGVHEQYF. CDR3 sequence (DNA): TGCAGTGCTAGAGACTTCTCGAGACAGGGGGTCCACGAGCAGTACTTC.